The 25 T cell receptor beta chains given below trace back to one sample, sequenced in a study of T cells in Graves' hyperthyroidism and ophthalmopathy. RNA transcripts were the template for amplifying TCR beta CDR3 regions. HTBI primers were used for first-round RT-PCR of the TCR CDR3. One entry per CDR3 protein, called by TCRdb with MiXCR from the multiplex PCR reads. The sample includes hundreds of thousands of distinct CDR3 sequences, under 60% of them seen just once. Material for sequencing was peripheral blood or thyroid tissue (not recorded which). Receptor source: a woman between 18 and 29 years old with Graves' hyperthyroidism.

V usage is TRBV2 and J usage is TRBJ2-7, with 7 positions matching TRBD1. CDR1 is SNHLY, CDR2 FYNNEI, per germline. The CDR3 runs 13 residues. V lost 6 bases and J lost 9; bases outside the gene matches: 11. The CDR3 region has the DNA TGTGCCAGCAGAGGGACAGATCCCCTTGGGCAGTACTTC. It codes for CASRGTDPLGQYF.

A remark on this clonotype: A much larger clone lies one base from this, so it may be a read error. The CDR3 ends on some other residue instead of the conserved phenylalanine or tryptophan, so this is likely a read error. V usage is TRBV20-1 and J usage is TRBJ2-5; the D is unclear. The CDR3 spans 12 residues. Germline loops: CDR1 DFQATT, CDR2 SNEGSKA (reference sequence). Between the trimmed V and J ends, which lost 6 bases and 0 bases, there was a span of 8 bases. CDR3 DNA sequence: TGCAGTGCCGGGCGGCACCAAGAGACCCAGTACCTC. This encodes CSAGRHQETQYL.

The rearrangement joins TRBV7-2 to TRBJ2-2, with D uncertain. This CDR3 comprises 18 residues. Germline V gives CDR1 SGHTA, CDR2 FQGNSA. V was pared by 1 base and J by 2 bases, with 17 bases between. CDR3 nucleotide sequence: TGTGCCAGCAGCTTAGAATGGTTCGGCGGAGTTAACACCGGGGAGCTGTTTTTT. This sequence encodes CASSLEWFGGVNTGELFF.

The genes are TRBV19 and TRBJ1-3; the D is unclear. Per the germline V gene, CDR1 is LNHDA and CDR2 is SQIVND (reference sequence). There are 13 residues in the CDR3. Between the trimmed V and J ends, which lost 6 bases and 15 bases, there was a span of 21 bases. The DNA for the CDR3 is TGTGCCAGTAGGACTAACACTGGATCTCCCGCATATTTT. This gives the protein CASRTNTGSPAYF.

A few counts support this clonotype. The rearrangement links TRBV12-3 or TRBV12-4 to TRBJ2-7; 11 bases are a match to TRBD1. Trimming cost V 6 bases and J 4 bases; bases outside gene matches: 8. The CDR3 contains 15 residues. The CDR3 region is CASRWTGGVKYEQYF. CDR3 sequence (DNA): TGTGCCAGCAGATGGACAGGGGGCGTCAAGTACGAGCAGTACTTC.

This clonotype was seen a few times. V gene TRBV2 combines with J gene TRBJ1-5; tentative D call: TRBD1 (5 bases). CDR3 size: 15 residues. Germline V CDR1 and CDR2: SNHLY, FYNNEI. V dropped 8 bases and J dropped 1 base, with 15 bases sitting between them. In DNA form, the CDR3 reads TGTGCCAGCGTGGGGGTCGGGGGAAGCAATCAGCCCCAGCATTTT. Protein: CASVGVGGSNQPQHF.

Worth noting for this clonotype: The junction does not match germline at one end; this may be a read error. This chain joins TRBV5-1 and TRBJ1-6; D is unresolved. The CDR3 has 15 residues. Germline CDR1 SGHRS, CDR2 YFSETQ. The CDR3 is CASSLMGSENSLLHF. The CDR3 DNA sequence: TGCGCCAGCAGCTTGATGGGCTCAGAGAATTCACTCCTCCACTTT.

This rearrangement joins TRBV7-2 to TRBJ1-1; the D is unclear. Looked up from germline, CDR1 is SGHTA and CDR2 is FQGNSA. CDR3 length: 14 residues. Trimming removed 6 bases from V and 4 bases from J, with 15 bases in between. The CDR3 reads CASSRNMGGTEAFF. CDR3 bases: TGTGCCAGCAGTAGGAATATGGGCGGCACTGAAGCTTTCTTT. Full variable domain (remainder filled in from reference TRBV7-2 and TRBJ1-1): GAGVSQSPSNKVTEKGKDVELRCDPISGHTALYWYRQSLGQGLEFLIYFQGNSAPDKSGLPSDRFSAERTGGSVSTLTIQRTQQEDSAVYLCASSRNMGGTEAFFGQGTRLTVV.

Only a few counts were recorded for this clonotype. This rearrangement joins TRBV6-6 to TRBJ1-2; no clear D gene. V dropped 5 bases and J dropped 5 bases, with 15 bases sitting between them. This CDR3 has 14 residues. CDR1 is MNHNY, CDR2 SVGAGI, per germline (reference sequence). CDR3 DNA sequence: TGTGCCAGCAGTGAATTAGGACGGGAATATGGCTACACCTTC. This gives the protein CASSELGREYGYTF.

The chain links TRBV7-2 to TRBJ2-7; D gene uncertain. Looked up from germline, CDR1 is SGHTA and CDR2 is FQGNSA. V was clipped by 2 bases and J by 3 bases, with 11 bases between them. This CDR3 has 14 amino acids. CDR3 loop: CASSLFPGSYEQYF. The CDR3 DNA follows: TGTGCCAGCAGCTTATTCCCGGGTAGCTACGAGCAGTACTTC.

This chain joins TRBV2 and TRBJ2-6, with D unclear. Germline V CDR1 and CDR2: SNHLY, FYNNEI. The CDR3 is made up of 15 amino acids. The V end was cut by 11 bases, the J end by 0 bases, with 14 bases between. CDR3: CAWSVLGSGANVLTF. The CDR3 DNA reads TGTGCCTGGAGTGTATTGGGCTCTGGGGCCAACGTCCTGACTTTC.

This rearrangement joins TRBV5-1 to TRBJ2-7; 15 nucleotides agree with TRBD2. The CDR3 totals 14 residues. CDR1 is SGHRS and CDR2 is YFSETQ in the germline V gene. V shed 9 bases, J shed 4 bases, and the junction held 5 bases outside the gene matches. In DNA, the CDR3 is TGCGCCACTGCCGGGACTAGCGGGAGGTACGAGCAGTACTTC. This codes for CATAGTSGRYEQYF.

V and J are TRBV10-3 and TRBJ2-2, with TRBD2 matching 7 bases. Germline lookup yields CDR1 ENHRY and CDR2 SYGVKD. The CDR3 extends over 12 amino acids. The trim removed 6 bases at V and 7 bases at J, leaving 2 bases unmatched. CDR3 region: CAISPGGGELFF. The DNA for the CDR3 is TGTGCCATCAGCCCGGGGGGCGGGGAGCTGTTTTTT.

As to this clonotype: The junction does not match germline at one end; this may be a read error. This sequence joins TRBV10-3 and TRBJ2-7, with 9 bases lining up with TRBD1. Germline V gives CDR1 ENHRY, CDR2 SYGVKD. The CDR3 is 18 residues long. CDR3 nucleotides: TGTGCCATCAGTTCCACGACTCGGCCGGGGACAGGGAGGTACGGGCAGTACTTC. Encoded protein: CAISSTTRPGTGRYGQYF.

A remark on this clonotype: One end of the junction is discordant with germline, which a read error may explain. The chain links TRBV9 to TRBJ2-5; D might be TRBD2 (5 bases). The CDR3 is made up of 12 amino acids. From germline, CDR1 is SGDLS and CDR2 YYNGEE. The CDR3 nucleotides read TGTGCCAGCAGCGGACTACAAGAGACCCAGTGCTTC. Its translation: CASSGLQETQCF.

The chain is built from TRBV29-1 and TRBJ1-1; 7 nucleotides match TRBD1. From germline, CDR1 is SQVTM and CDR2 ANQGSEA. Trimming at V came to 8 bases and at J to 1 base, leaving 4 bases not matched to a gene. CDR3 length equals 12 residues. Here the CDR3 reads CSQDRENTEAFF. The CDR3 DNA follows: TGCAGCCAAGACAGGGAGAACACTGAAGCTTTCTTT.

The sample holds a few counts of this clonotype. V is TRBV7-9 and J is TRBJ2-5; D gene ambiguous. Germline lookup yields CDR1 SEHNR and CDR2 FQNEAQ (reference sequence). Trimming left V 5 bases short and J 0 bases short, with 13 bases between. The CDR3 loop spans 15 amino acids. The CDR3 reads CASSAYSRNQETQYF. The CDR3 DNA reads TGTGCCAGCAGCGCTTATTCTCGGAACCAAGAGACCCAGTACTTC.

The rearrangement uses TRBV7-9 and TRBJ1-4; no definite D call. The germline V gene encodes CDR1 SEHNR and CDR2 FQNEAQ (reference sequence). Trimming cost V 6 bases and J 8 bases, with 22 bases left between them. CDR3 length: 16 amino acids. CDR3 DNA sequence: TGTGCCAGCAGGCCCGGTCCTGGGAGGTCGGAGGAAAAACTGTTTTTT. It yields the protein CASRPGPGRSEEKLFF.

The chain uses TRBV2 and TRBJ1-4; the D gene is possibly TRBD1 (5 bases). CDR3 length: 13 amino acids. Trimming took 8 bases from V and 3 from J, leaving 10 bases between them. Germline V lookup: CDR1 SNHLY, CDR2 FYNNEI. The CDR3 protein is CASSRGANEKLFF. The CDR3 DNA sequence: TGTGCCAGCTCACGGGGGGCTAATGAAAAACTGTTTTTT. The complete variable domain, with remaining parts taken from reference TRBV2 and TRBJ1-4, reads EPEVTQTPSHQVTQMGQEVILRCVPISNHLYFYWYRQILGQKVEFLVSFYNNEISEKSEIFDDQFSVERPDGSNFTLKIRSTKLEDSAMYFCASSRGANEKLFFGSGTQLSVL.

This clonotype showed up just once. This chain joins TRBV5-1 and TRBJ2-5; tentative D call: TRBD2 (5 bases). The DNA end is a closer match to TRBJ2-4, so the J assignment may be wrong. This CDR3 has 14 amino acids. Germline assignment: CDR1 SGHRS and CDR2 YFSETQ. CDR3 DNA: TGCGCCAGCAGCCCAGCGGTAGCCAAAAACATTCAGTACTTC. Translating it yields CASSPAVAKNIQYF.

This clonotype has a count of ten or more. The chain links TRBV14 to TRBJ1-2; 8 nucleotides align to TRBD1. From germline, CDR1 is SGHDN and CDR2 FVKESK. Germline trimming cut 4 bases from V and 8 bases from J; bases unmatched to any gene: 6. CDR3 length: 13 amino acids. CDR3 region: CASSRGQGEGYTF. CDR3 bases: TGTGCCAGCAGCCGAGGACAGGGAGAAGGCTACACCTTC.

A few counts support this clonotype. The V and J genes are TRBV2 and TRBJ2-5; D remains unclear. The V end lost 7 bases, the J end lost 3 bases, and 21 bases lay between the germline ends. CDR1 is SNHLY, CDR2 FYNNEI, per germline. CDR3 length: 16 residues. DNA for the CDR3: TGTGCCAGCATTTCCGAAGCAGAGTCTCCTGAAGAGACCCAGTACTTC. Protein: CASISEAESPEETQYF.

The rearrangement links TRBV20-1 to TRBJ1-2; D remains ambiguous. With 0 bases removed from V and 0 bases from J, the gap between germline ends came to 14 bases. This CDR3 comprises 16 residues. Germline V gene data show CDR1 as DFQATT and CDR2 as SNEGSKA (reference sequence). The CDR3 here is CSAREAKDLTNYGYTF. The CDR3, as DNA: TGCAGTGCTAGAGAGGCGAAAGATCTTACTAACTATGGCTACACCTTC.

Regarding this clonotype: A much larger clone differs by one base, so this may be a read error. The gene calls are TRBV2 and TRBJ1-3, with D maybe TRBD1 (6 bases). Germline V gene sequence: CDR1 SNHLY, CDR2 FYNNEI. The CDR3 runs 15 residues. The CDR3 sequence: CAGSERGARGNTIYF. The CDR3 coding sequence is TGTGCCGGCAGTGAACGGGGGGCGCGGGGAAACACCATATATTTT.

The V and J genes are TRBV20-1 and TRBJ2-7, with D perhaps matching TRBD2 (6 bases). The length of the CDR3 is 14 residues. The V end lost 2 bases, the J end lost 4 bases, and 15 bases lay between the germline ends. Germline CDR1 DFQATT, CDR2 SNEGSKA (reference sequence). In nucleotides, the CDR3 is TGCAGTGCTAGAAAGGGACTCCCAGCATACGAGCAGTACTTC. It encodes CSARKGLPAYEQYF.